This T cell receptor (beta chain) came from a study of blood T cell repertoires in COVID-19. Study details: Sites in the United States, Italy and Spain provided acute and convalescent COVID-19 samples. Sources were T cells, B-cell-depleted T cells, or PBMCs; the material itself was cDNA or gDNA.

As processed by the authors: Counts of nucleated cells, estimated from reference gene primer amplification, were obtained. Clones were sequenced by immunoSEQ multiplex PCR, and TCRdb holds only the in-frame ones, with some missing. The D gene and trimming were derived from the DNA, and the V and J assignments and clone size from that table. The data contain around 70,000 clones, roughly 85% of them singletons. The CDR3 is 15 residues long. CDR1 and CDR2 from the germline V gene are MGHRA and YSYEKL. V lost 0 bases, J lost 0 bases, and 7 bases lay in between. The sequencing sample was made of peripheral blood. This TCR was sampled from a man aged 60 to 69 with active or convalescent COVID-19. V is TRBV4-1 and J is TRBJ2-3, with a possible D match to TRBD2 (5 bases). This CDR3 reads CASSQDGLSTDTQYF. In nucleotides, the CDR3 is TGCGCCAGCAGCCAAGATGGACTTAGCACAGATACGCAGTATTTT.